This entry lists 2 T cell receptor beta chains sequenced from one sample in a study of cytomegalovirus exposure and HLA in healthy donors. Profiling relied on immunoSEQ multiplex PCR, and the TCRdb table lists in-frame clones only, not all of them. This table has approximately 120,000 clones, around nine tenths appearing once. Specimen: PBMCs. Source of these receptors: a young woman in good health and CMV-seronegative.

V usage is TRBV6-5 and J usage is TRBJ1-5; no firm D call. CDR1 MNHEY and CDR2 SVGAGI come from the germline V gene. The CDR3 runs 14 residues. Trimming pared 7 bases from V and 3 bases from J, leaving 13 bases between. CDR3 DNA sequence: TGTGCCAGCAAGGCGCGGGCCATCAATCAGCCCCAGCATTTT. It codes for CASKARAINQPQHF.

V gene TRBV7-9 combines with J gene TRBJ2-7; TRBD1 agrees at 7 bases. There are 12 residues in the CDR3. The trim removed 9 bases at V and 5 bases at J, leaving 7 bases unmatched. CDR1 SEHNR and CDR2 FQNEAQ come from the germline V gene (reference sequence). CDR3 sequence reads: CASNPGGDEQYF. The DNA of the CDR3 is TGTGCCAGTAATCCAGGGGGTGACGAGCAGTACTTC.